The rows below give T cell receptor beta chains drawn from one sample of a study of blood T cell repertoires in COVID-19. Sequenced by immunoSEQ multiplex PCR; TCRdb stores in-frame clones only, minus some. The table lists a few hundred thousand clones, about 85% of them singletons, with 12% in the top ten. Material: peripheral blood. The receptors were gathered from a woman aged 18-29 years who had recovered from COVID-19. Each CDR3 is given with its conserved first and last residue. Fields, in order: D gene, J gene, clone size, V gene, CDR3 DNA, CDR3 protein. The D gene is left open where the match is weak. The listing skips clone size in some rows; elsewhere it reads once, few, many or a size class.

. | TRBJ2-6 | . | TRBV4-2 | TGTGCCAGCAGCCCCTACCCCCTAAGCTCTGGGGCCAACGTCCTGACTTTC | CASSPYPLSSGANVLTF
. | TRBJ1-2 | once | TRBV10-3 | TGTGCCATCAGTGAGCCGAGATCCGGGGGTAGGTATGGCTACACCTTC | CAISEPRSGGRYGYTF
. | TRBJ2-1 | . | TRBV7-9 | TGTGCCAGCAGCTTAAGCGGAAGTTACAATGAGCAGTTCTTC | CASSLSGSYNEQFF
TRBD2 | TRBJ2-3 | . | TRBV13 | TGTGCCAGCAGCAGAACAAAGGGAGGGACTAGCACAGATACGCAGTATTTT | CASSRTKGGTSTDTQYF
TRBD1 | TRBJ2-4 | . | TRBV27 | TGTGCCAGCACCTTGACCCGGACAGGGTGGAGGGGCATTCAGTACTTC | CASTLTRTGWRGIQYF
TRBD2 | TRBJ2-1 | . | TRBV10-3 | TGTGCCATCAGTACCAGCGGGAGTTCCTACAATGAGCAGTTCTTC | CAISTSGSSYNEQFF
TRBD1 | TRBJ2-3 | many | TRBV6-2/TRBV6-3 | TGTGCCAGCAGCCGGGGTCAGGGGGCGACAGATACGCAGTATTTT | CASSRGQGATDTQYF
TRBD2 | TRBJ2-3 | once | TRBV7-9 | TGTGCCAGCAGCTTAGGGACTAGCGGCTATACGCAGTATTTT | CASSLGTSGYTQYF
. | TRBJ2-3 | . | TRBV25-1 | TGTGCCAGCAGTGACGGGGATACGCAGTATTTT | CASSDGDTQYF
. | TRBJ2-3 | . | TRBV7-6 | TGTGCCAGCAGCCCCGGAGGGGCAGATACGCAGTATTTT | CASSPGGADTQYF
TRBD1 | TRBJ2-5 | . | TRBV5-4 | TGTGCCAGCAGCGGGACAGGGGGAGCCCCAGAGACCCAGTACTTC | CASSGTGGAPETQYF
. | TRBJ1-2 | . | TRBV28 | TGTGCCAGCAGTTTGAAGTTAGGGGAGGAGTTTTATGGCTACACCTTC | CASSLKLGEEFYGYTF
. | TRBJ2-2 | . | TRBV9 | TGTGCCAGCAGCGTAACCCGGACTACGAACACCGGGGAGCTGTTTTTT | CASSVTRTTNTGELFF
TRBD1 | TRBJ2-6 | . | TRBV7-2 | TGTGCCAGCAGCTTGACAGGGTCTGGGGCCAACGTCCTGACTTTC | CASSLTGSGANVLTF
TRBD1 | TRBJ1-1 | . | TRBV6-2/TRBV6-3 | TGTGCCAGCAGTTGGGACCGGGACAGGGCCCCCCTGGAAGCTTTCTTT | CASSWDRDRAPLEAFF
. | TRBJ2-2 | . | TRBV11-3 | TGTGCCAGCAGCCCAAGGGCAGGGGCCGAAACCGGGGAGCTGTTTTTT | CASSPRAGAETGELFF
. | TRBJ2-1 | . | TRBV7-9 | TGTGCCAGCAGCTTAGTTGTGGGGCCTACCTACAATGAGCAGTTCTTC | CASSLVVGPTYNEQFF
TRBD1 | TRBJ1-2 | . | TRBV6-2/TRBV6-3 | TGTGCCAGCAGCAATCCTGGACAGGGCAATGGCTACACCTTC | CASSNPGQGNGYTF
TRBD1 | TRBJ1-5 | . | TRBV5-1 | TGCGCCAGCAGCTTGGGGGACAGCGAATTTACCAATCAGCCCCAGCATTTT | CASSLGDSEFTNQPQHF
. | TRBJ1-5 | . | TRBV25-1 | TGTGCCAGCAGTGGAGTCGGGTGGTCCCAGCATTTT | CASSGVGWSQHF
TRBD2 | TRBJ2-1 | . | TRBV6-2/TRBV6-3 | TGTGCCAGCAGTTACTCGACCGATAGCGGGAGGGCCCGAGAGCAGTTCTTC | CASSYSTDSGRAREQFF
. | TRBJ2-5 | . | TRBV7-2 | TGTGCCAGCAGCTTAGCGGGAGTAGAGACCCAGTACTTC | CASSLAGVETQYF
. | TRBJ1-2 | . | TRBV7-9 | TGTGCCAGCAGCTTAGGACAGGACTATGGCTACACCTTC | CASSLGQDYGYTF
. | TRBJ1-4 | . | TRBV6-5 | TGTGCCAGCAGTTTTACCCTGGTAGCAACTAATGAAAAACTGTTTTTT | CASSFTLVATNEKLFF
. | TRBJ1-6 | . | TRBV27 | TGTGCCACCGGGGTTGGGGGGTATAATTCACCCCTCCACTTT | CATGVGGYNSPLHF
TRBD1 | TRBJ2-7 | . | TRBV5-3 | TGTGCCAGAAGCCCCGGGACAGGGTTTGTGCAGTACTTC | CARSPGTGFVQYF
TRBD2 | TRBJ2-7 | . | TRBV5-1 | TGCGCCAGCAGCTTTTCGGGAGGTTCCTACGAGCAGTACTTC | CASSFSGGSYEQYF
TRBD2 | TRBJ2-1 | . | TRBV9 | TGTGCCAGCAGCGAGACTAGCGGGGGGGACAATGAGCAGTTCTTC | CASSETSGGDNEQFF
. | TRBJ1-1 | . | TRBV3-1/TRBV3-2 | TGTGCCAGCACCACAACCGCCGACCCGAGAGGCACTGAAGCTTTCTTT | CASTTTADPRGTEAFF
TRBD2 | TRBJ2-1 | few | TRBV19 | TGTGCCAGTAGTACCAGGTTAGCGGGAGGGAGACGAGAGCAGTTCTTC | CASSTRLAGGRREQFF
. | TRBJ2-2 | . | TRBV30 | TGTGCCTGGAGTAAAGCGTTAGAGTCCCCCGGGGAGCTGTTTTTT | CAWSKALESPGELFF
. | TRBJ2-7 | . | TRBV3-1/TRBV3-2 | TGTGCCAGCAGCCAAGATTCATTTAGCTCCTACGAGCAGTACTTC | CASSQDSFSSYEQYF
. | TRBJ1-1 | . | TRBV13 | TGTGCCAGCAGCCTGAGCGGGTTTACGAACACTGAAGCTTTCTTT | CASSLSGFTNTEAFF
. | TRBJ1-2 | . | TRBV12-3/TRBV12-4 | TGTGCCAGCAGTCCCGGGGGTGGCTACACCTTC | CASSPGGGYTF
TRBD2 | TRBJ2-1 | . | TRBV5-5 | TGTGCCAGCAGCTTTCCAGCGGGAGGGCGGAATGAGCAGTTCTTC | CASSFPAGGRNEQFF
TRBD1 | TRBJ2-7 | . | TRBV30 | TGTGCCGTAGGAAGGGGGCAGACCTACGAGCAGTACTTC | CAVGRGQTYEQYF
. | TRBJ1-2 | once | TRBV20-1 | TGCAGTGCTAGTGCAGGGCCGATATATGGCTACACCTTC | CSASAGPIYGYTF
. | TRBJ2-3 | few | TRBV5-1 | TGCGCCAGCAGCTTGGATCAGAGCACAGATACGCAGTATTTT | CASSLDQSTDTQYF
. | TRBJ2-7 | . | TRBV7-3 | TGTGCCAGCAGCTTATCACCCGGGAGTTCCTACGAGCAGTACTTC | CASSLSPGSSYEQYF
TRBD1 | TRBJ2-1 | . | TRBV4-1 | TGCGCCAGCAGCCAAGATACAGGGGGCGGTTACAATGAGCAGTTCTTC | CASSQDTGGGYNEQFF
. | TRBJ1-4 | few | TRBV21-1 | TGTGCCAGCAGCAACCGGACTGCAACTAATGAAAAACTGTTTTTT | CASSNRTATNEKLFF
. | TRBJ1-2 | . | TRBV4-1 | TGCGCCAGCAGTCCTCAGGGTAGCCTCTATGGCTACACCTTC | CASSPQGSLYGYTF
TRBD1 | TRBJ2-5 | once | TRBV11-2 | TGTGCCAGCAGCTTACGACAGGGAAGGCAAGAGACCCAGTACTTC | CASSLRQGRQETQYF
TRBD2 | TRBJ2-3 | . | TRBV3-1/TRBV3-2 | TGTGCCAGCAGCCAAGGATCGCGGGAGGGGCCCCTCGGGGTCCCGCAGTATTTT | CASSQGSREGPLGVPQYF
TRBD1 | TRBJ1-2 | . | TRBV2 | TGTGCCAGCAGACCCGTCCGGGACAGTCCTTTCTATGGCTACACCTTC | CASRPVRDSPFYGYTF
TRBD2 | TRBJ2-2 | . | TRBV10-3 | TGTGCCATCAAATCGACTAGCGGGAGGAGCCGTGATAGCACCGGGGAGCTGTTTTTT | CAIKSTSGRSRDSTGELFF
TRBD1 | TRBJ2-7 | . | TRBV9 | TGTGCCAGCAGCGTAGGGCCCTGGGGACAGGATATTTCTGGCGAGCAGTACTTC | CASSVGPWGQDISGEQYF
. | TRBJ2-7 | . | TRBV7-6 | TGTGCCAGCAGTTTGTACCGAGGAGTCTCCTACGAGCAGTACTTC | CASSLYRGVSYEQYF
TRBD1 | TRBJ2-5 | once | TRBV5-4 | TGTGCCAGCAGCCCCAGCCTCCCCGGGACAGAACTAAAAGAGACCCAGTACTTC | CASSPSLPGTELKETQYF
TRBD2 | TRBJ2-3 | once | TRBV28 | TGTGCCAGCAGTCTTCAACCGGGACTAGCGGGTTCAGATACGCAGTATTTT | CASSLQPGLAGSDTQYF
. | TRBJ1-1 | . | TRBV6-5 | TGTGCCAGCAGTTACTCGCGACTAGTTGGGTCCACTGAAGCTTTCTTT | CASSYSRLVGSTEAFF
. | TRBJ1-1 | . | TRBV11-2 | TGTGCCAGCAGCAGAGAAGGGGTGTACACTGAAGCTTTCTTT | CASSREGVYTEAFF
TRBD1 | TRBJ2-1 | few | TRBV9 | TGTGCCAGCAGCGTAGTAGGGACAGTTCTCTCGGATGAGCAGTTCTTC | CASSVVGTVLSDEQFF
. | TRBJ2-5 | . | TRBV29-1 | TGCAGCGCCTATCAAGAGACCCAGTACTTC | CSAYQETQYF
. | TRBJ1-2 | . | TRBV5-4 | TGTGCCAGCAGCTTAACAGGGCAGAAGGGTGGCTACACCTTC | CASSLTGQKGGYTF
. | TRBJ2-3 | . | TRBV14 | TGTGCCAGCAGCCAGGCAAGCACAGATACGCAGTATTTT | CASSQASTDTQYF
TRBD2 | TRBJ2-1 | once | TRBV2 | TGTGCCAGCATTAGCGGGAGGTCCTACAATGAGCAGTTCTTC | CASISGRSYNEQFF
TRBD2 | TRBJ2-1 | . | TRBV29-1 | TGCAGCGCCGAACTAGCGGGAGAAACGGTTGAGCAGTTCTTC | CSAELAGETVEQFF
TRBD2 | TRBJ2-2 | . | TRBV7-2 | TGTGCCAGCAGCTTAGGGTTTAGCGGGAGCAATAGTAGGGGGGAGCTGTTTTTT | CASSLGFSGSNSRGELFF